Presented here are 7 T cell receptor beta chains from one specimen sequenced in a study of blood T cells in healthy people across ages. Then a second PCR, running about 6 to 12 cycles, was carried out with a sample-barcoded 5' primer and a J-beta primer mix. From the 5' RACE reads, TCRdb called clonotypes with MiXCR, one entry per CDR3 protein. The sample yields 500,000 to 650,000 distinct CDR3 sequences, around 27% seen once. These sequences were also reported in another study, on T cells of mothers and their children.

The sample comprised blood. Source of these receptors: a boy between 2 and 15 years old in good health.

This clonotype was observed a single time. The chain recombines TRBV27 with TRBJ2-1, with TRBD2 identical over 9 bases. Unmatched junction bases numbered 6, after V lost 2 bases and J lost 7 bases. The CDR3 covers 15 residues. In germline, CDR1 is MNHEY, CDR2 SMNVEV (reference sequence). CDR3 loop: CASSLQAGGRNEQFF. In nucleotides, the CDR3 is TGTGCCAGCAGTTTACAAGCGGGGGGTAGAAATGAGCAGTTCTTC.

This clonotype came up once. V usage is TRBV20-1 and J usage is TRBJ1-2; 7 nucleotides match TRBD1. The CDR3 has 15 amino acids. V gave up 6 bases and J gave up 7 bases; unmatched junction bases: 17. Germline V gene lookup returns CDR1 DFQATT and CDR2 SNEGSKA (reference sequence). The CDR3, as DNA: TGCAGTGCGGAAGCACGGATGATTCCAGGGGGTGGCTACACCTTC. Amino acids: CSAEARMIPGGGYTF.

This rearrangement joins TRBV6-2 or TRBV6-3 to TRBJ2-7; maybe TRBD1 (6 bases). In germline, CDR1 is MNHEY, CDR2 SVGEGT. The ends were cut back, 0 bases at V and 2 bases at J, with 11 bases in the middle. The CDR3 contains 15 residues. The CDR3, as DNA: TGTGCCAGCAGTTACTCCGACAGGACCGCCTACGAGCAGTACTTC. This gives the protein CASSYSDRTAYEQYF.

This clonotype showed up just a few times. The junction does not match germline at one end; this may be a read error. The V call is TRBV2, the J call TRBJ2-5; 7 positions agree with TRBD1. CDR1 and CDR2 (germline): SNHLY, FYNNEI. The CDR3 has 15 amino acids. This CDR3 is CASSDLGTVGEAQYF. As DNA, the CDR3 is TGTGCCAGCAGTGACCTCGGGACAGTGGGAGAGGCCCAGTACTTC.

The CDR3 DNA is TGTGCCTGGAGTGTAAGGACAGATACGCAGTATTTT. This encodes CAWSVRTDTQYF. V usage is TRBV30 and J usage is TRBJ2-3; D call uncertain. CDR1 is GTSNPN and CDR2 is SVGIG in the germline V gene (reference sequence). V lost 0 bases and J lost 3, with 4 bases in between. The CDR3 totals 12 residues.

J is TRBJ2-7 and V is TRBV28, with a tentative D call TRBD1 (5 bases). The CDR3 consists of 14 residues. CDR1 is MDHEN, CDR2 SYDVKM, per germline. The V and J ends lost 5 bases and 2 bases respectively, with 13 bases between them. In nucleotides, the CDR3 is TGTGCCAGCAGTGGAACAGGTACTACCTACGAGCAGTACTTC. Encoded protein: CASSGTGTTYEQYF.

This clonotype appeared a few times. The chain links TRBV2 to TRBJ1-6; D remains ambiguous. Germline loops: CDR1 SNHLY, CDR2 FYNNEI. The CDR3 has 14 residues. Trimming cost V 6 bases and J 7 bases, with 13 bases left between them. CDR3 residues: CASSQESGNSPLHF. In DNA, the CDR3 is TGTGCCAGCAGCCAGGAGTCTGGCAATTCACCCCTCCACTTT.